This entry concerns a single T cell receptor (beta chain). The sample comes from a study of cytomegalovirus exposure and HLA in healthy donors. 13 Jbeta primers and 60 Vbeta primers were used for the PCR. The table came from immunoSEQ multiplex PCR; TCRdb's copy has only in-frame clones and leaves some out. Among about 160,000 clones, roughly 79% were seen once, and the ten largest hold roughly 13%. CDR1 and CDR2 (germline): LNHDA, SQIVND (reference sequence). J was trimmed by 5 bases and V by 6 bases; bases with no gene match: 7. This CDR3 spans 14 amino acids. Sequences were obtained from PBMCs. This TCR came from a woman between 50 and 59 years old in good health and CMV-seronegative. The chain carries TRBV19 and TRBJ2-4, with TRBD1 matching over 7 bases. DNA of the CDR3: TGTGCCAGTAGGCACACAGGGGCGGAAAACATTCAGTACTTC. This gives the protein CASRHTGAENIQYF.